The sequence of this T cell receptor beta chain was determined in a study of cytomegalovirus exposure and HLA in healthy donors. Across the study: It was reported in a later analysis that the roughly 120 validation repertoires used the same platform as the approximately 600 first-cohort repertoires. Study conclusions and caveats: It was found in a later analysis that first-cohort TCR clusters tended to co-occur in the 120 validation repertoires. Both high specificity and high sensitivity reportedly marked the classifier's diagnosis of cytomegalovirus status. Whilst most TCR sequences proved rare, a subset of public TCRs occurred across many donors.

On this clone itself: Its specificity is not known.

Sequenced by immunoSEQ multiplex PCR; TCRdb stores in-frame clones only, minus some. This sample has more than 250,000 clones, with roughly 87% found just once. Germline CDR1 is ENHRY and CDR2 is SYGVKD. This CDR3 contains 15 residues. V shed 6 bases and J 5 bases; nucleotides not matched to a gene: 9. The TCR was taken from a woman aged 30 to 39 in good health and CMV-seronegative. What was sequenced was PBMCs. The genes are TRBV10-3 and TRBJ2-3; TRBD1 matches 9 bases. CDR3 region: CAIRIQGARGDTQYF. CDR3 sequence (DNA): TGTGCCATCAGGATACAGGGGGCGCGGGGAGATACGCAGTATTTT.